What follows are 18 T cell receptor beta chains derived from one specimen sequenced in a study of T-cell memory formation after mild COVID-19. TCRdb redid the calling of the 5' RACE reads with MiXCR, one entry per CDR3 protein. The sample contains 100,000 to 150,000 distinct CDR3 sequences, roughly 15% of which appear only once. The specimen sequenced was PBMCs or a T cell subset sorted from them (not recorded which). All receptors derive from an adult woman who had mild COVID-19 (a few samples of this study predate the infection). Cell type and time point are not known.

V and J are TRBV5-1 and TRBJ2-3; 9 bases fit TRBD1. The length of the CDR3 is 17 residues. After removal of 4 bases from V and 4 bases from J, the junction contained 13 bases not matched to a gene. CDR1 is SGHRS, CDR2 YFSETQ, per germline. The chain's CDR3 is CASSRYTGGLRADTQYF. CDR3 nucleotide sequence: TGCGCCAGCAGCAGATATACAGGGGGCTTAAGAGCAGATACGCAGTATTTT.

This clonotype was picked up a small number of times. The chain couples TRBV12-3 or TRBV12-4 to TRBJ2-7, with D unresolved. The germline V and J ends were trimmed by 6 bases and 1 base, with 10 bases remaining between them. The CDR3 loop spans 13 amino acids. The CDR3 sequence: CASSPRESYEQYF. The CDR3 DNA sequence: TGTGCCAGCAGCCCGAGAGAGTCCTACGAGCAGTACTTC.

The rearrangement uses TRBV12-3 or TRBV12-4 and TRBJ2-3, with D possibly matching TRBD2 (6 bases). V was pared by 9 bases and J by 11 bases, with 15 bases between. This CDR3 has 11 amino acids. CDR3 amino acids: CASRRGEGQYF. CDR3 bases: TGTGCCAGTAGGAGGGGAGAAGGGCAGTATTTT.

The chain couples TRBV7-3 to TRBJ2-3, with TRBD2 identical over 9 bases. The germline V gene encodes CDR1 SGHTA and CDR2 FQGTGA. Unmatched junction bases numbered 9, after V lost 9 bases and J lost 5 bases. The CDR3 extends over 14 amino acids. CDR3 nucleotide sequence: TGTGCCAGTTCGTCCAGCGGGGGGAGAGATACGCAGTATTTT. This encodes CASSSSGGRDTQYF.

The chain links TRBV7-9 to TRBJ2-5; D is possibly TRBD2 (6 bases). CDR3 length: 15 residues. Germline V gene lookup returns CDR1 SEHNR and CDR2 FQNEAQ (reference sequence). V was pared by 2 bases and J by 1 base, with 11 bases between. CDR3 region: CASSLRSGGQETQYF. The CDR3 DNA reads TGTGCCAGCAGCTTAAGGTCCGGGGGCCAAGAGACCCAGTACTTC.

Details on this clonotype: A clone one base away is much larger, so this may be a read error. This sequence joins TRBV7-2 and TRBJ2-4, with TRBD2 identical over 7 bases. Germline CDR1 is SGHTA and CDR2 is FQGNSA. V lost 1 base and J lost 0; bases outside the gene matches: 0. The CDR3 loop spans 15 amino acids. The CDR3 sequence is CASSLVAGAKNIQYF. The CDR3 DNA reads as TGTGCCAGCAGCTTAGTAGCGGGAGCCAAAAACATTCAGTACTTC.

Only one count was recorded for this clonotype. The genes are TRBV18 and TRBJ2-7, with 10 bases that match TRBD1. The CDR3 length is 15 residues. With V trimmed by 2 bases and J by 1 base, 2 bases remained unmatched. Germline V gives CDR1 KGHSH, CDR2 LQKENI. In nucleotides, the CDR3 is TGTGCCAGCTCACCAGACAGGGGGCCTTCCTACGAGCAGTACTTC. Its translation is CASSPDRGPSYEQYF.

This clonotype was found a few times. The chain uses TRBV5-1 and TRBJ2-5; the D is unclear. CDR3 length: 15 residues. V was trimmed by 0 bases and J by 5 bases, leaving 14 bases between them. CDR1 and CDR2 from the germline V gene are SGHRS and YFSETQ. The CDR3 nucleotides are TGCGCCAGCAGCTTGGGGGCTAGATCGTGGGAGACCCAGTACTTC. It codes for CASSLGARSWETQYF.

The chain is built from TRBV12-3 or TRBV12-4 and TRBJ2-1, with TRBD2 as a possible D gene (6 bases). The V and J ends lost 5 bases and 9 bases respectively, with 20 bases between them. This CDR3 is built from 15 residues. Here the CDR3 DNA reads TGTGCCAGCAGTCCACCCCGCGGGGAGAGGAGTGAGCAGTTCTTC. Amino acid sequence: CASSPPRGERSEQFF.

The CDR3 nucleotides are TGCAGTGCCCGACCTCGGATCACAGATACGCAGTATTTT. Translating it yields CSARPRITDTQYF. The chain recombines TRBV20-1 with TRBJ2-3; D is unresolved. Trimming took 6 bases from V and 2 from J, leaving 12 bases between them. CDR1 DFQATT and CDR2 SNEGSKA come from the germline V gene (reference sequence). This CDR3 is built from 13 residues.

The chain carries TRBV20-1 and TRBJ2-7, with D uncertain. Germline V gene data show CDR1 as DFQATT and CDR2 as SNEGSKA (reference sequence). The CDR3 runs to 15 residues. Trimming removed 0 bases at V and 2 bases at J, with 14 bases between. As DNA, the CDR3 is TGCAGTGCTAGAGATCGGCCTGGGTACCCCTACGAGCAGTACTTC. Its translation: CSARDRPGYPYEQYF.

The chain joins TRBV5-4 to TRBJ2-5, with D maybe TRBD2 (5 bases). The V end lost 2 bases, the J end lost 5 bases, and 13 bases lay between the germline ends. CDR3 length: 14 amino acids. In germline, CDR1 is SGHNT, CDR2 YYREEE (reference sequence). The CDR3 protein is CASSFLGVEETQYF. For the CDR3, the DNA is TGTGCCAGCAGCTTTCTCGGGGTGGAGGAGACCCAGTACTTC.

This rearrangement joins TRBV14 to TRBJ2-7; 8 nucleotides line up with TRBD1. The germline gives CDR1 SGHDN, CDR2 FVKESK. The CDR3 has 14 amino acids. Losses at the gene ends were 2 bases for V and 5 bases for J; bases not matched to a gene: 5. The CDR3 region is CASSQWDRFDEQYF. The CDR3 DNA is TGTGCCAGCAGCCAATGGGACAGGTTCGACGAGCAGTACTTC.

This clonotype showed up just a few times. The rearrangement uses TRBV19 and TRBJ1-2; no reliable D call. The CDR3 runs to 15 residues. V lost 5 bases to trimming and J lost 0 bases, with 13 bases between them. Germline assignment: CDR1 LNHDA and CDR2 SQIVND (reference sequence). The CDR3 sequence: CASSERLRTNYGYTF. The CDR3 DNA is TGTGCCAGTAGTGAACGGCTGAGGACTAACTATGGCTACACCTTC.

The chain is built from TRBV7-9 and TRBJ1-1; D is uncertain. Germline loops: CDR1 SEHNR, CDR2 FQNEAQ (reference sequence). This CDR3 region has 11 residues. V gave up 5 bases and J gave up 7 bases, with 8 bases separating them. CDR3 coding DNA: TGTGCCAGCAGCCCTGAGTTTGAAGCTTTCTTT. Protein: CASSPEFEAFF.

This clonotype was detected only a few times. The V gene is TRBV12-3 or TRBV12-4, the J gene TRBJ2-7; tentative D call: TRBD1 (6 bases). This CDR3 comprises 13 residues. V dropped 2 bases and J dropped 6 bases, with 11 bases sitting between them. The DNA for the CDR3 is TGTGCCAGCAGTTTATACAGGGTCTCCGAGCAGTACTTC. Translating it yields CASSLYRVSEQYF.

The V and J genes are TRBV6-2 or TRBV6-3 and TRBJ2-5, with TRBD1 as a possible D gene (5 bases). CDR1 is MNHEY and CDR2 is SVGEGT in the germline V gene. This CDR3 region has 13 residues. With 2 bases removed from V and 4 bases from J, the gap between germline ends came to 8 bases. The CDR3 loop reads CASSYRQGETQYF. The CDR3 DNA follows: TGTGCCAGCAGTTACCGGCAGGGAGAGACCCAGTACTTC.

The genes are TRBV4-2 and TRBJ2-7, with D maybe TRBD1 (6 bases). Germline-derived CDR1 and CDR2 are LGHNA and YNFKEQ. The ends were cut back, 5 bases at V and 1 base at J, with 15 bases in the middle. This CDR3 comprises 15 residues. CDR3 loop: CASSGRRGPSYEQYF. DNA for the CDR3: TGTGCCAGCAGCGGCCGCAGGGGACCTTCCTACGAGCAGTACTTC.